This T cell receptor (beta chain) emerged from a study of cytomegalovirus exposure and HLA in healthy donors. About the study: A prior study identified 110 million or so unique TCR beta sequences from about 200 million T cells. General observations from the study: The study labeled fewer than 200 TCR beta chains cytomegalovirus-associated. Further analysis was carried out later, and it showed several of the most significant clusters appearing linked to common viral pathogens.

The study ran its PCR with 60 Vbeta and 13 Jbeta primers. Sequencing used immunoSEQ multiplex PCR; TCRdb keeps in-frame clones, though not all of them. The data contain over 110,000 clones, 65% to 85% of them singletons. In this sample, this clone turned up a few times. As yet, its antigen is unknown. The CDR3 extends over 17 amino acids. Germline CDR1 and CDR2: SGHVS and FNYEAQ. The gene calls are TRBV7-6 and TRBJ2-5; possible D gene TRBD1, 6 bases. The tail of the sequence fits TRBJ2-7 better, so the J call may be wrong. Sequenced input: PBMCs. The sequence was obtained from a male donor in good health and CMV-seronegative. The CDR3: CASSSRLQGSKSYEQYF. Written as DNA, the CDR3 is TGTGCCAGCAGCTCGAGGCTACAGGGCTCAAAATCCTACGAGCAGTACTTC.